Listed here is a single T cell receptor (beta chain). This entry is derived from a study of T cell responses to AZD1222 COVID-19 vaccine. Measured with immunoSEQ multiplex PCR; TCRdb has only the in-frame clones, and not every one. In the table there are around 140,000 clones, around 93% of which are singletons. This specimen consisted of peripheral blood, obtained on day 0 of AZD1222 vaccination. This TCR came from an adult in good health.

In DNA, the CDR3 is TGCGCCAGCCATACTACCCCAGGGAAGGGCGCTGGAAACACCATATATTTT. It specifies CASHTTPGKGAGNTIYF. The J gene is TRBJ1-3, the V gene TRBV10-2; TRBD1 is a possible D gene (5 bases). The germline CDR1 and CDR2 sequences are WSHSY and SAAADI. This CDR3 contains 17 residues. Trimming cost V 8 bases and J 2 bases, with 22 bases left between them.